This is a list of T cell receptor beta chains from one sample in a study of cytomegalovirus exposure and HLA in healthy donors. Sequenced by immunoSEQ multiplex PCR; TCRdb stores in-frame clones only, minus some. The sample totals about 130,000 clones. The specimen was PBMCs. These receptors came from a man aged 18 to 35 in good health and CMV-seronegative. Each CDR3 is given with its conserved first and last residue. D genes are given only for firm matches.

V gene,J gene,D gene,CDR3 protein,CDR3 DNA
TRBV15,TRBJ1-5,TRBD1,CATSSSRTGNNQPQHF,TGTGCCACCAGCAGCTCCCGGACAGGGAACAATCAGCCCCAGCATTTT
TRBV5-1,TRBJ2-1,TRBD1,CASSFSRGDRALLSYNEQFF,TGCGCCAGCAGCTTTTCGAGGGGGGACAGGGCCCTCCTTTCCTACAATGAGCAGTTCTTC
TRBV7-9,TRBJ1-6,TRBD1,CASSYDRGLIGNSPLHF,TGTGCCAGCAGCTACGACAGGGGTTTAATTGGGAATTCACCCCTCCACTTT
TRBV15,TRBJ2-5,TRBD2,CATSRERSGLAGIQYF,TGTGCCACCAGCAGAGAGCGGTCGGGACTAGCGGGGATCCAGTACTTC
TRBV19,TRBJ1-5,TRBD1,CASSILEGAAQPQHF,TGTGCCAGTAGTATTTTGGAGGGGGCGGCTCAGCCCCAGCATTTT
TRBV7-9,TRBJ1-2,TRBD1,CASSGGGTNYGYTF,TGTGCCAGCAGCGGAGGGGGCACAAACTATGGCTACACCTTC
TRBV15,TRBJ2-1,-,CATSREEAFSYNEQFF,TGTGCCACCAGCAGAGAGGAGGCATTCTCCTACAATGAGCAGTTCTTC
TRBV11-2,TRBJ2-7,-,CASSPDGVQREQYF,TGTGCCAGCAGCCCGGACGGGGTTCAGCGGGAGCAGTACTTC
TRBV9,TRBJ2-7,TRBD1,CASSVESAGGYEQYF,TGTGCCAGCAGCGTAGAAAGTGCAGGGGGTTACGAGCAGTACTTC
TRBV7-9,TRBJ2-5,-,CASSFLAAQETQYF,TGTGCCAGCAGCTTTTTAGCCGCGCAAGAGACCCAGTACTTC
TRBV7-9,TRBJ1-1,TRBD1,CASSSGQGTEAFF,TGTGCCAGCAGCTCAGGACAGGGAACTGAAGCTTTCTTT
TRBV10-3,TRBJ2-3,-,CAISDPRGVGTDTQYF,TGTGCCATCAGTGACCCTCGGGGTGTGGGCACAGATACGCAGTATTTT
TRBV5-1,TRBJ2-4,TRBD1,CASSGQGAKNIQYF,TGCGCCAGCAGCGGACAGGGGGCCAAAAACATTCAGTACTTC
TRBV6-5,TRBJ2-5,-,CASSYVSGQETQYF,TGTGCCAGCAGTTACGTTTCAGGGCAAGAGACCCAGTACTTC
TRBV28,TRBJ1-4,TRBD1,CASSVFTGGRGEKLFF,TGTGCCAGCAGTGTCTTCACAGGGGGCCGTGGTGAAAAACTGTTTTTT
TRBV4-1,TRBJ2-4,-,CASSQVAVAKNIQYF,TGCGCCAGCAGCCAAGTCGCAGTAGCCAAAAACATTCAGTACTTC
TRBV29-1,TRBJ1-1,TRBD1,CSVQGQYVPEAFF,TGCAGCGTTCAGGGACAGTATGTGCCTGAAGCTTTCTTT
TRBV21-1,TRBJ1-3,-,CASYGGQGDLLTGNTIYF,TGTGCCAGCTACGGCGGACAGGGGGACCTTCTAACCGGGAACACCATATATTTT
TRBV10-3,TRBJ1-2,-,CAIRGMSGGKGYTF,TGTGCCATCAGAGGGATGTCGGGGGGGAAAGGCTACACCTTC
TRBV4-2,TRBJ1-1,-,CASSLGQNTEAFF,TGTGCCAGCAGCCTTGGACAGAACACTGAAGCTTTCTTT
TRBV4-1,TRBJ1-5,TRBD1,CASSQGQGAGGNQPQHF,TGCGCCAGCAGCCAGGGACAGGGGGCGGGGGGCAATCAGCCCCAGCATTTT
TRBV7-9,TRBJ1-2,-,CASSSEQGGYGYTF,TGTGCCAGCAGCTCAGAGCAGGGTGGCTATGGCTACACCTTC
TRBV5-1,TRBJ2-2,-,CASSQSTANTGELFF,TGCGCCAGCAGCCAGTCGACAGCGAACACCGGGGAGCTGTTTTTT
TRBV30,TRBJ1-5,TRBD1,CAWSWGQGARQPQHF,TGTGCCTGGAGTTGGGGACAGGGGGCTCGGCAGCCCCAGCATTTT
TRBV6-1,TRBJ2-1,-,CASLPLVSSYNEQFF,TGTGCCAGCCTCCCGTTGGTGAGCTCCTACAATGAGCAGTTCTTC
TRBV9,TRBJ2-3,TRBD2,CASSLTPGGDTQYF,TGTGCCAGCAGCCTAACCCCGGGGGGAGATACGCAGTATTTT
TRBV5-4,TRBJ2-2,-,CASSSTDRNTGELFF,TGTGCCAGCAGCTCTACAGACAGGAACACCGGGGAGCTGTTTTTT
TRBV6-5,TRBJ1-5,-,CASRSGGALYQPQHF,TGTGCCAGCCGCTCAGGAGGAGCGCTGTATCAGCCCCAGCATTTT
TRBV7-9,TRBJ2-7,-,CASSLGQGLGYEQYF,TGTGCCAGCAGCCTCGGCCAGGGTCTTGGCTACGAGCAGTACTTC
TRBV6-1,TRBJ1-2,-,CASSEDGQLNYGYTF,TGTGCCAGCAGTGAAGACGGACAGCTTAACTATGGCTACACCTTC
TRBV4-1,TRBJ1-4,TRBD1,CASSQVWTGYGKLFF,TGCGCCAGCAGCCAAGTCTGGACAGGGTATGGAAAACTGTTTTTT
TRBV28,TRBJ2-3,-,CASSLVTRDTQYF,TGTGCCAGCAGTTTAGTTACGCGGGATACGCAGTATTTT
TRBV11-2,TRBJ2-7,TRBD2,CASSLEYRGVSYEQYF,TGTGCCAGCAGCTTAGAATATCGGGGGGTGTCCTACGAGCAGTACTTC
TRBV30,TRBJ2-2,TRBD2,CAWSVLVRGVPNTGELFF,TGTGCCTGGAGTGTACTCGTTCGGGGGGTCCCGAACACCGGGGAGCTGTTTTTT
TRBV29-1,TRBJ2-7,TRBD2,CSVTKVGTSTHEQYF,TGCAGCGTTACCAAGGTGGGGACTAGCACCCACGAGCAGTACTTC
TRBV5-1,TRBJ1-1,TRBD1,CASSTGQDEMNTEAFF,TGCGCCAGCAGCACCGGACAGGATGAAATGAACACTGAAGCTTTCTTT
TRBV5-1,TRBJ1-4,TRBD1,CASSLRQGEKLFF,TGCGCCAGCAGCTTAAGACAGGGTGAAAAACTGTTTTTT
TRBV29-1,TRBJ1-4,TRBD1,CSVTPGTEGEKLFF,TGCAGCGTTACTCCCGGGACAGAGGGCGAAAAACTGTTTTTT
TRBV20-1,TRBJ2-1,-,CSANIFHEQFF,TGCAGTGCTAACATTTTTCATGAGCAGTTCTTC
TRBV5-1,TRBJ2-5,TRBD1,CASSLKGQVETQYF,TGCGCCAGCAGCTTGAAGGGACAGGTCGAGACCCAGTACTTC
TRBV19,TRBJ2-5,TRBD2,CASSIVVVAGVQETQYF,TGTGCCAGTAGTATCGTAGTAGTAGCGGGAGTCCAAGAGACCCAGTACTTC
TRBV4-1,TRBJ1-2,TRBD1,CASSQRQGELSGYTF,TGCGCCAGCAGTCAGAGGCAGGGGGAATTGAGTGGCTACACCTTC
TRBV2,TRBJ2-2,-,CASSEVVRGGELFF,TGTGCCAGCAGTGAAGTAGTACGGGGCGGGGAGCTGTTTTTT
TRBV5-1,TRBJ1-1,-,CASSPSDSYTEAFF,TGCGCCAGCAGCCCGTCAGATTCGTACACTGAAGCTTTCTTT
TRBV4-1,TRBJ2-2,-,CASSQDLASANTGELFF,TGCGCCAGCAGCCAAGATCTAGCGTCCGCGAACACCGGGGAGCTGTTTTTT
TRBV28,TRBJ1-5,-,CASGAPRVVNQPQHF,TGTGCCAGCGGGGCCCCTAGGGTCGTTAATCAGCCCCAGCATTTT
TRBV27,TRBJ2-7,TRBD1,CASSFTGQGVYEQYF,TGTGCCAGCAGTTTCACCGGGCAGGGGGTCTACGAGCAGTACTTC
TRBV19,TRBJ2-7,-,CASSIDWLNYEQYF,TGTGCCAGTAGTATAGATTGGCTGAACTACGAGCAGTACTTC
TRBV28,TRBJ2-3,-,CASSFSVVDTQYF,TGTGCCAGCAGTTTTTCCGTTGTAGATACGCAGTATTTT
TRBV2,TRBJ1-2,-,CASNYGVSGNYGYTF,TGTGCCAGCAACTACGGGGTTTCGGGTAACTATGGCTACACCTTC
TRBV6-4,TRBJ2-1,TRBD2,CASRRTSRNNEQFF,TGTGCCAGCAGAAGGACTAGCAGAAACAATGAGCAGTTCTTC
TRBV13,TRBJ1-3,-,CASSTGLLSGNTIYF,TGTGCCAGCAGCACCGGACTGCTCTCTGGAAACACCATATATTTT
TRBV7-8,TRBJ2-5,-,CASKWGGRLETQYF,TGTGCCAGCAAGTGGGGGGGCCGGTTAGAGACCCAGTACTTC